This T cell receptor (beta chain) was found in a study of identical twins. Study findings and constraints: An excess of low generation probability was shown by twin-shared out-of-frame alpha sequences. Memory repertoires lacked the insertion deficit that abundant cord blood beta clonotypes showed.

TCRdb itself ran the 5' RACE reads through MiXCR, one entry per CDR3 protein. The sample shows under 900,000 distinct CDR3 sequences, around a sixth of them seen only once. V was trimmed by 4 bases and J by 4 bases, leaving 14 bases between them. This CDR3 is 14 amino acids long. The germline gives CDR1 SGHRS, CDR2 YFSETQ. Among all donors, each was a healthy Caucasian. This clonotype has only a few counts. Its antigen remains unidentified. This sample was shared with a second study, whose subject was T cells expressing NK-cell markers. Per that paper: Restriction of sorting to alpha-beta TCR T cells was accomplished in several experiments using an anti-gamma-delta TCR antibody.

The chain recombines TRBV5-1 with TRBJ1-2; D gene ambiguous. Sequencing was carried out using PBMCs. The clonotype originates from a young woman in good health. The CDR3 region has the DNA TGCGCCAGCAGCGTGGGCGGGCAGGCCTATGGCTACACCTTC. This translates into CASSVGGQAYGYTF.